One and the same sample provided the 19 T cell receptor beta chains below, sequenced in a study of OX40 agonist ivuxolimab in advanced cancers. Library prep was done by the immunoSEQ multiplex PCR assay. Sourced from immuneACCESS, this table was stored by TCRdb with only in-frame sequences that have V and J called. A share of the clones is absent; for the studies checked, an unresolved V gene accounts for under half, and the remainder has no known explanation. The sample table records about 28,000 clones; 86% of these occur just once. The top ten constitute approximately 28% of the sample. The sample in question was CD4+ or CD8+ T cells sorted from blood, obtained in a trial of the OX40 agonist ivuxolimab. These receptors all stem from an adult with an advanced solid tumor such as melanoma, head and neck, liver or kidney cancer.

The V call is TRBV19, the J call TRBJ1-5; no clear D. Trimming cost V 1 base and J 0 bases, with 7 bases left between them. The CDR3 has 15 residues. CDR1 and CDR2 (germline): LNHDA, SQIVND (reference sequence). The CDR3 loop is CASSIGHFSNQPQHF. The CDR3 DNA reads TGTGCCAGTAGTATAGGGCACTTTAGCAATCAGCCCCAGCATTTT.

The chain couples TRBV30 to TRBJ2-5; TRBD2 aligns across 14 bases. Germline CDR1 is GTSNPN and CDR2 is SVGIG (reference sequence). The CDR3 loop spans 16 amino acids. J was trimmed by 1 base and V by 3 bases; bases with no gene match: 4. The CDR3: CAWRTGLAGAQETQYF. The CDR3 DNA reads as TGTGCCTGGAGGACGGGACTAGCGGGGGCCCAAGAGACCCAGTACTTC.

V usage is TRBV6-5 and J usage is TRBJ2-5; D is possibly TRBD1 (5 bases). Germline V gives CDR1 MNHEY, CDR2 SVGAGI. The CDR3 covers 12 residues. V lost 9 bases to trimming and J lost 1 base, with 9 bases between them. The CDR3 DNA follows: TGTGCCAGTAACAGGCTCCAAGAGACCCAGTACTTC. Amino acid sequence: CASNRLQETQYF.

This chain uses TRBV11-2 with TRBJ2-2; 10 bases fit TRBD2. The V gene's germline CDR1 is SGHAT and CDR2 FQNNGV. The CDR3 is made up of 16 amino acids. With V trimmed by 5 bases and J by 4 bases, 7 bases remained unmatched. The CDR3 loop is CASSPWTSGGTGELFF. In DNA, the CDR3 is TGTGCCAGCAGCCCATGGACTAGCGGAGGCACCGGGGAGCTGTTTTTT. Full variable domain (rest looked up from reference TRBV11-2 and TRBJ2-2): EAGVAQSPRYKIIEKRQSVAFWCNPISGHATLYWYQQILGQGPKLLIQFQNNGVVDDSQLPKDRFSAERLKGVDSTLKIQPAKLEDSAVYLCASSPWTSGGTGELFFGEGSRLTVL.

J is TRBJ1-4 and V is TRBV4-1; D possibly corresponds to TRBD1 (5 bases). V was cut by 1 base and J by 6 bases, with 18 bases left in between. This CDR3 has 17 residues. Germline CDR1 and CDR2: MGHRA and YSYEKL. The CDR3: CASSQVGWGTADEKLFF. In nucleotides, the CDR3 is TGCGCCAGCAGCCAAGTGGGATGGGGGACGGCTGATGAAAAACTGTTTTTT.

This clone was seen a handful of times. In DNA, the CDR3 is TGTGCCAGTAGCTCCGGGACAGGGGGCTACGAGCAGTACTTC. Translation: CASSSGTGGYEQYF. V usage is TRBV19 and J usage is TRBJ2-7, with TRBD1 matching over 11 bases. The CDR3 extends over 14 amino acids. Germline V gene sequence: CDR1 LNHDA, CDR2 SQIVND (reference sequence). Trimming at V came to 6 bases and at J to 3 bases, leaving 4 bases not matched to a gene.

This clone was found once. The J gene is TRBJ2-7, the V gene TRBV2; D unclear. Per germline, CDR1 SNHLY and CDR2 FYNNEI. CDR3 length equals 12 residues. Between the trimmed V and J ends, which lost 6 bases and 5 bases, there was a span of 11 bases. In nucleotides, the CDR3 is TGTGCCAGCAGGGGTCGGGTCAACGAGCAGTACTTC. Encoded protein: CASRGRVNEQYF.

This clone was detected only once. The CDR3 loop reads CASSLTRSTDTQYF. CDR3 in DNA: TGTGCCAGCAGTTTAACCCGTAGCACAGATACGCAGTATTTT. This rearrangement joins TRBV27 to TRBJ2-3; D not resolved. V gave up 2 bases and J gave up 0 bases, with 6 bases separating them. This CDR3 is built from 14 residues. The germline V gene encodes CDR1 MNHEY and CDR2 SMNVEV (reference sequence).

J is TRBJ2-7 and V is TRBV6-6; TRBD2 might be the D (5 bases). The V and J ends lost 4 bases and 3 bases respectively, with 10 bases between them. Germline V gene sequence: CDR1 MNHNY, CDR2 SVGAGI (reference sequence). This CDR3 is built from 13 residues. The CDR3 loop is CASSFGLYYEQYF. The DNA of the CDR3 is TGTGCCAGCAGTTTCGGACTTTACTACGAGCAGTACTTC.

In its sample, this clone was seen once. This chain uses TRBV25-1 with TRBJ1-1; 8 bases agree with TRBD1. Germline-derived CDR1 and CDR2 are MGHDK and SYGVNS. Trimming took 0 bases from V and 5 from J; bases not matched to a gene: 11. The CDR3 covers 17 residues. The CDR3 region has the DNA TGTGCCAGCAGTGAATATGCAGGGGACAGGCTAAGAACTGAAGCTTTCTTT. Translated: CASSEYAGDRLRTEAFF.

V is TRBV28 and J is TRBJ2-7; 8 bases are a match to TRBD2. Germline CDR1 and CDR2: MDHEN and SYDVKM. CDR3 length equals 16 residues. With V trimmed by 1 base and J by 2 bases, 7 bases remained unmatched. CDR3 amino acids: CASSLFSGGNAYEQYF. The CDR3 DNA reads as TGTGCCAGCAGTTTATTTTCGGGGGGGAATGCCTACGAGCAGTACTTC.

By sample share, this clone is medium-sized (0.01 to 0.1%). This chain uses TRBV5-6 with TRBJ2-7; 7 bases fit TRBD2. Unmatched junction bases numbered 12, after V lost 3 bases and J lost 6 bases. The CDR3 length is 15 residues. Looked up from germline, CDR1 is SGHDT and CDR2 is YYEEEE. The CDR3 DNA is TGTGCCAGCAGCTCCTCATCGGGAGGAGGTGTCGAGCAGTACTTC. Encoded protein: CASSSSSGGGVEQYF.

This chain uses TRBV13 with TRBJ1-5; no firm D call. The V and J ends lost 2 bases and 7 bases respectively, with 15 bases between them. The CDR3 sequence is 15 residues long. The germline gives CDR1 PRHDT, CDR2 FYEKMQ (reference sequence). CDR3 region: CASSLRMEEGQPQHF. The CDR3 DNA sequence: TGTGCCAGCAGCTTAAGGATGGAGGAAGGCCAGCCCCAGCATTTT. Together with reference TRBV13 and TRBJ1-5, the CDR3 gives the full variable domain: AAGVIQSPRHLIKEKRETATLKCYPIPRHDTVYWYQQGPGQDPQFLISFYEKMQSDKGSIPDRFSAQQFSDYHSELNMSSLELGDSALYFCASSLRMEEGQPQHFGDGTRLSIL.

The J gene is TRBJ1-2, the V gene TRBV29-1, with D maybe TRBD1 (5 bases). The CDR3 totals 13 residues. The germline CDR1 and CDR2 sequences are SQVTM and ANQGSEA. Trimming removed 3 bases from V and 5 bases from J, with 13 bases in between. This CDR3 reads CSVDDSSSYGYTF. CDR3 nucleotide sequence: TGCAGCGTTGATGACAGCTCCTCATATGGCTACACCTTC.

The chain carries TRBV11-2 and TRBJ2-1, with TRBD1 matching 7 bases. J lost 5 bases, V lost 3 bases, and 7 bases had no gene match. Per germline, CDR1 SGHAT and CDR2 FQNNGV. The CDR3 is 15 amino acids. CDR3 DNA sequence: TGTGCCAGCAGCTTCGGGGCAGGGGGTGACAATGAGCAGTTCTTC. This codes for CASSFGAGGDNEQFF.

This chain links TRBV11-3 with TRBJ2-2, with D uncertain. Germline V CDR1 and CDR2: SGHNT, YENEEA. The CDR3 extends over 14 amino acids. Trimming cost V 2 bases and J 1 base, with 5 bases left between them. CDR3: CASSLPGNTGELFF. The CDR3 DNA reads TGTGCCAGCAGCTTACCCGGGAACACCGGGGAGCTGTTTTTT.

The chain links TRBV5-1 to TRBJ2-7; 9 nucleotides agree with TRBD1. The CDR3 is made up of 14 amino acids. V dropped 4 bases and J dropped 7; count of bases not matched to a gene: 9. Germline CDR1 and CDR2: SGHRS and YFSETQ. CDR3 in amino acids: CASSAGTGSDEQYF. The DNA for the CDR3 is TGCGCCAGCAGCGCCGGGACAGGGAGCGATGAGCAGTACTTC. The full variable domain, its missing parts supplied by reference TRBV5-1 and TRBJ2-7, is KAGVTQTPRYLIKTRGQQVTLSCSPISGHRSVSWYQQTPGQGLQFLFEYFSETQRNKGNFPGRFSGRQFSNSRSEMNVSTLELGDSALYLCASSAGTGSDEQYFGPGTRLTVT.

The J gene is TRBJ2-1, the V gene TRBV29-1; D is unclear. Germline CDR1 reads SQVTM; CDR2 reads ANQGSEA. V lost 4 bases and J lost 0, with 10 bases in between. The CDR3 length is 14 residues. CDR3 sequence reads: CSVVPGSSYNEQFF. In nucleotides, the CDR3 is TGCAGCGTTGTCCCGGGTAGCTCCTACAATGAGCAGTTCTTC.

This clone occurred once. The chain combines TRBV7-9 with TRBJ2-7; D not certain. The CDR3 is 14 amino acids. Germline values: CDR1 SEHNR, CDR2 FQNEAQ (reference sequence). Trimming took off 4 bases at V and 3 bases at J, with 13 bases between the two ends. The CDR3 sequence: CASSSQVTGYEQYF. DNA of the CDR3: TGTGCCAGCAGCTCGCAGGTTACTGGCTACGAGCAGTACTTC.